This entry concerns a single TCR beta chain. The sample is drawn from a study of cytomegalovirus exposure and HLA in healthy donors. The germline V gene encodes CDR1 SEHNR and CDR2 FQNEAQ (reference sequence). The CDR3 covers 13 residues. Trimming cost V 5 bases and J 5 bases, with 12 bases left between them. The PCR made use of 60 Vbeta and 13 Jbeta primers. Measured with immunoSEQ multiplex PCR; TCRdb has only the in-frame clones, and not every one. Among 100,000 to 150,000 clones, about 80% were seen once, and the ten largest hold about 3.9%. The material sequenced was PBMCs. The genes are TRBV7-9 and TRBJ1-1; D possibly corresponds to TRBD1 (6 bases). The TCR was taken from a woman aged 40 to 55 in good health and CMV-seropositive. The CDR3 here is CASSRIRGTEAFF. The CDR3 DNA follows: TGTGCCAGCAGCCGCATCAGGGGAACTGAAGCTTTCTTT.